This is a list of T cell receptor beta chains from one sample in a study of regulatory T cells in long-lasting Graves disease. TCRdb reprocessed the multiplex PCR reads with MiXCR, giving one entry per CDR3 protein. The table includes over 300,000 distinct CDR3 sequences, around 16% detected once. The sample in question was peripheral blood mononuclear cells (PBMCs), obtained at new diagnosis, from a patient treated with antithyroid drugs. The receptors originated from a female donor with Graves disease. The CDR3 runs from the conserved cysteine through the conserved F or W. The order of the fields is clone size, D gene, J gene, V gene, CDR3 DNA, CDR3 protein. A D gene is named only where the DNA matches it firmly. Some rows have no size entry. The others give once, few or many, or a class for an expanded clone.

abundance: many
d_gene: NA
j_gene: TRBJ2-1
v_gene: TRBV19
CDR3nt: TGTGCCAGTAGTATAGTCCTGACTGTGGATCCCGAGGGTGAGCAGTTCTTC
CDR3aa: CASSIVLTVDPEGEQFF

abundance: NA
d_gene: TRBD1
j_gene: TRBJ1-2
v_gene: TRBV7-9
CDR3nt: TGTGCCAGCAGATACTCCGGGACAGATGGCTACACCTTC
CDR3aa: CASRYSGTDGYTF

abundance: many
d_gene: TRBD2
j_gene: TRBJ2-1
v_gene: TRBV20-1
CDR3nt: TGCAGTGCTAGAGCTTGGACTAGTGAATCGGAGCAGTTCTTC
CDR3aa: CSARAWTSESEQFF

abundance: many
d_gene: TRBD2
j_gene: TRBJ2-7
v_gene: TRBV30
CDR3nt: TGTGCCTGGAGTTCTGGCGGGAGAGTCTACGAGCAGTACTTC
CDR3aa: CAWSSGGRVYEQYF

abundance: many
d_gene: NA
j_gene: TRBJ1-5
v_gene: TRBV2
CDR3nt: TGTGCCAGCAGTGAAGAGATTTCTAGCAATCAGCCCCAGCATTTT
CDR3aa: CASSEEISSNQPQHF

abundance: many
d_gene: NA
j_gene: TRBJ2-1
v_gene: TRBV7-9
CDR3nt: TGTGCCAGCTCGGACGGTGAGCAGTTCTTC
CDR3aa: CASSDGEQFF

abundance: many
d_gene: NA
j_gene: TRBJ2-3
v_gene: TRBV5-1
CDR3nt: TGCGCCAGCAGCCTACCCCCCGGCGGGCCCCGCACAGATACGCAGTATTTT
CDR3aa: CASSLPPGGPRTDTQYF

abundance: NA
d_gene: TRBD1
j_gene: TRBJ1-2
v_gene: TRBV28
CDR3nt: TGTGCCAGCAGCACCGGACAGGGTGGAGGCTACACCTTC
CDR3aa: CASSTGQGGGYTF

abundance: NA
d_gene: NA
j_gene: TRBJ2-1
v_gene: TRBV3-1
CDR3nt: TGTGCCAGCAGCCAAGAAAACGGGGGGCCTTACAATGAGCAGTTCTTC
CDR3aa: CASSQENGGPYNEQFF

abundance: few
d_gene: NA
j_gene: TRBJ2-1
v_gene: TRBV7-2
CDR3nt: TGTGCCAGCAGCTTGGGGGACCTCTCGGGTGAGCAGTTCTTC
CDR3aa: CASSLGDLSGEQFF

abundance: many
d_gene: NA
j_gene: TRBJ1-1
v_gene: TRBV19
CDR3nt: TGTGCCAGTAGTATCAACGGGGCATTGGAAGCTTTCTTT
CDR3aa: CASSINGALEAFF

abundance: NA
d_gene: TRBD2
j_gene: TRBJ2-1
v_gene: TRBV12-3/TRBV12-4
CDR3nt: TGTGCCAGCAGTTTAGGGTTGGGACTAGCGGGGGGCAATGAGCAGTTCTTC
CDR3aa: CASSLGLGLAGGNEQFF

abundance: NA
d_gene: NA
j_gene: TRBJ1-5
v_gene: TRBV27
CDR3nt: TGTGCCAGCAGTTTAGTAGGACTCGCGAAGGGGGACGATCAGCCCCAGCATTTT
CDR3aa: CASSLVGLAKGDDQPQHF

abundance: many
d_gene: TRBD1
j_gene: TRBJ2-1
v_gene: TRBV7-9
CDR3nt: TGTGCCAGCAGCACACTAGTCGGACAGGGCCCTGGCAATGAGCAGTTCTTC
CDR3aa: CASSTLVGQGPGNEQFF

abundance: many
d_gene: NA
j_gene: TRBJ2-3
v_gene: TRBV9
CDR3nt: TGTGCCAGCAGCGTAGGGGGGGGCTCCACAGATACGCAGTATTTT
CDR3aa: CASSVGGGSTDTQYF

abundance: many
d_gene: NA
j_gene: TRBJ1-1
v_gene: TRBV20-1
CDR3nt: TGCAGTGCTGCAGAGGGGGCTGAAGCTTTCTTT
CDR3aa: CSAAEGAEAFF

abundance: NA
d_gene: NA
j_gene: TRBJ2-5
v_gene: TRBV5-1
CDR3nt: TGCGCCAGCAGCTTGGAGTGGACTTACAAAGAGACCCAGTACTTC
CDR3aa: CASSLEWTYKETQYF

abundance: many
d_gene: TRBD1
j_gene: TRBJ1-5
v_gene: TRBV11-2
CDR3nt: TGTGCCAGCAGCATCGGGACAGGAAATCAGCCCCAGCATTTT
CDR3aa: CASSIGTGNQPQHF

abundance: many
d_gene: NA
j_gene: TRBJ1-1
v_gene: TRBV4-3
CDR3nt: TGCGCCAGCAGCCAAGAGGGCACAGCTTATGAAGCTTTCTTT
CDR3aa: CASSQEGTAYEAFF

abundance: NA
d_gene: NA
j_gene: TRBJ1-1
v_gene: TRBV20-1
CDR3nt: TGCAGTGCTAGAGGAGGGGGGCCGGGCACTGAAGCTTTCTTT
CDR3aa: CSARGGGPGTEAFF

abundance: NA
d_gene: TRBD1
j_gene: TRBJ1-5
v_gene: TRBV27
CDR3nt: TGTGCCAGCAGTTCGGGACAGCCCCCGATTCCCCAGCATTTT
CDR3aa: CASSSGQPPIPQHF

abundance: many
d_gene: TRBD1
j_gene: TRBJ1-2
v_gene: TRBV29-1
CDR3nt: TGCAGCGTTGTATCCACGACAGGGGGCTTTGCCTATGGCTACACCTTC
CDR3aa: CSVVSTTGGFAYGYTF

abundance: many
d_gene: NA
j_gene: TRBJ2-1
v_gene: TRBV11-2
CDR3nt: TGTGCCAGCAGCTTGAATCGCGGGGCCAGGAACAATGAGCAGTTCTTC
CDR3aa: CASSLNRGARNNEQFF

abundance: many
d_gene: TRBD2
j_gene: TRBJ2-1
v_gene: TRBV2
CDR3nt: TGTGCCACCCCAGCGGGAAGCAGTACCTACAATGAGCAGTTCTTC
CDR3aa: CATPAGSSTYNEQFF

abundance: many
d_gene: NA
j_gene: TRBJ1-1
v_gene: TRBV15
CDR3nt: TGTGCCACCAGCAGAGCGAGACAGGAGGTGACTGAAGCTTTCTTT
CDR3aa: CATSRARQEVTEAFF

abundance: NA
d_gene: TRBD1
j_gene: TRBJ2-5
v_gene: TRBV27
CDR3nt: TGTGCCAGCAGTTCGCCGCTAAGTGGACAGGGGGAGGCCCGGTACTTC
CDR3aa: CASSSPLSGQGEARYF

abundance: few
d_gene: NA
j_gene: TRBJ2-3
v_gene: TRBV2
CDR3nt: TGTGCCACAGACGACGGGCCGAGAAGTTCATTT
CDR3aa: CATDDGPRSSF

abundance: many
d_gene: NA
j_gene: TRBJ2-1
v_gene: TRBV27
CDR3nt: TGTGCCAGCAGGCGGGAATATCCCCAATCCAATGAGCAGTTCTTC
CDR3aa: CASRREYPQSNEQFF

abundance: many
d_gene: NA
j_gene: TRBJ2-2
v_gene: TRBV7-9
CDR3nt: TGTGCCAGCAGCTTTCGAGCGTACGGTTCTACCGGGGAGCTGTTTTTT
CDR3aa: CASSFRAYGSTGELFF

abundance: many
d_gene: NA
j_gene: TRBJ1-3
v_gene: TRBV6-1
CDR3nt: TGTGCCAGCAAGCAGGGGTCATCTGGAAACACCATATATTTT
CDR3aa: CASKQGSSGNTIYF

abundance: NA
d_gene: NA
j_gene: TRBJ2-3
v_gene: TRBV20-1
CDR3nt: TGCAGTGCTGCTGACTCAAGGGGGGGCAGAGTAGATACGCAGTATTTT
CDR3aa: CSAADSRGGRVDTQYF

abundance: many
d_gene: TRBD2
j_gene: TRBJ2-5
v_gene: TRBV9
CDR3nt: TGTGCCAGCAGCGTAGTAGCGGGAGGGCCGGAGACCCAGTACTTC
CDR3aa: CASSVVAGGPETQYF

abundance: NA
d_gene: NA
j_gene: TRBJ2-1
v_gene: TRBV11-2
CDR3nt: TGTGCCAGCAGCTTGGTAGGCGGATACAATGAGCAGTTCTTC
CDR3aa: CASSLVGGYNEQFF

abundance: few
d_gene: TRBD1
j_gene: TRBJ1-2
v_gene: TRBV7-9
CDR3nt: TGTGCCAGCAGCTTATCTTTGTCGGGACAGATAGAGGGCTACACCTTC
CDR3aa: CASSLSLSGQIEGYTF

abundance: many
d_gene: NA
j_gene: TRBJ1-4
v_gene: TRBV20-1
CDR3nt: TGCAGTGCTAGCGCGACCGGGACGGGGAATGAAAAACTGTTTTTT
CDR3aa: CSASATGTGNEKLFF

abundance: few
d_gene: TRBD2
j_gene: TRBJ2-3
v_gene: TRBV2
CDR3nt: TGTGCCAGCAGTGAACAGACTAGCGGGGGTACGCAGTATTTT
CDR3aa: CASSEQTSGGTQYF

abundance: many
d_gene: NA
j_gene: TRBJ2-7
v_gene: TRBV20-1
CDR3nt: TGCAGTGCTAGGCGGACAGCAACCTTCTACGAGCAGTACTTC
CDR3aa: CSARRTATFYEQYF

abundance: many
d_gene: TRBD2
j_gene: TRBJ2-3
v_gene: TRBV2
CDR3nt: TGTGCCAGTAAAAAAGCGGGAGGACCTAGCACAGATACGCAGTATTTT
CDR3aa: CASKKAGGPSTDTQYF

abundance: few
d_gene: TRBD1
j_gene: TRBJ1-6
v_gene: TRBV5-5
CDR3nt: TGTGCCAGCAGAGGTGACAGGGGTTATAGTTCACCCCTCCACTTT
CDR3aa: CASRGDRGYSSPLHF

abundance: NA
d_gene: NA
j_gene: TRBJ2-7
v_gene: TRBV5-1
CDR3nt: TGCGCCAGCAGCTTTGGAGGACGCCCGACAAGGGAGCAGTACTTC
CDR3aa: CASSFGGRPTREQYF

abundance: many
d_gene: NA
j_gene: TRBJ2-7
v_gene: TRBV12-3/TRBV12-4
CDR3nt: TGTGCCAGCAGCCGGACATGGGGGCAGGGTACTTACGAGCAGTACTTC
CDR3aa: CASSRTWGQGTYEQYF

abundance: few
d_gene: TRBD2
j_gene: TRBJ2-1
v_gene: TRBV14
CDR3nt: TGTGCCAGCAGCCAAACCGGGACTAGCGGGAGGAATGAGCAGTTCTTC
CDR3aa: CASSQTGTSGRNEQFF

abundance: many
d_gene: TRBD1
j_gene: TRBJ2-4
v_gene: TRBV30
CDR3nt: TGTGCCGTGGACAGGGGGCAGGCGAACATTCAGTACTTC
CDR3aa: CAVDRGQANIQYF

abundance: many
d_gene: NA
j_gene: TRBJ2-3
v_gene: TRBV4-2
CDR3nt: TGTGCCAGCAGCCAAAACAGGGTGGCAGATACGCAGTATTTT
CDR3aa: CASSQNRVADTQYF

abundance: few
d_gene: NA
j_gene: TRBJ2-1
v_gene: TRBV12-3/TRBV12-4
CDR3nt: TGTGCCAGCAGTCCCAACCGGGACGAGCAGTTCTTC
CDR3aa: CASSPNRDEQFF